Shown below are 32 T cell receptor beta chains from a single sample sequenced in a study of cytomegalovirus exposure and HLA in healthy donors. In the PCR, 60 Vbeta and 13 Jbeta primers were used. Using immunoSEQ multiplex PCR, the repertoire was profiled, and TCRdb retains in-frame clones only, with some absent. The table has roughly 100,000 clones, around 75% seen once. Sequenced: PBMCs. These receptors were taken from a man between 18 and 35 years old in good health and CMV-seropositive.

The chain recombines TRBV2 with TRBJ1-2; D is ambiguous. This CDR3 contains 13 residues. V was clipped by 6 bases and J by 5 bases, with 13 bases between them. Germline CDR1 SNHLY, CDR2 FYNNEI. The DNA for the CDR3 is TGTGCCAGCAGCGTGACGGGAGGTTATGGCTACACCTTC. This codes for CASSVTGGYGYTF.

This rearrangement joins TRBV6-5 to TRBJ1-5, with 8 positions matching TRBD1. This CDR3 is built from 15 residues. The V gene end was trimmed by 6 bases and the J gene end by 5 bases; junction bases not matched to a gene: 9. Germline CDR1 and CDR2: MNHEY and SVGAGI. Here the CDR3 reads CASRLQDRVDQPQHF. CDR3 sequence (DNA): TGTGCCAGCAGACTACAGGACAGGGTAGATCAGCCCCAGCATTTT.

This chain uses TRBV28 with TRBJ1-4, with 8 positions matching TRBD1. V was clipped by 1 base and J by 8 bases; unmatched bases: 3. The germline CDR1 and CDR2 sequences are MDHEN and SYDVKM. The CDR3 has 14 residues. In DNA form, the CDR3 reads TGTGCCAGCAGTTTATCAGGGGGCCGGGAAAAACTGTTTTTT. Its protein is CASSLSGGREKLFF.

The chain combines TRBV6-5 with TRBJ2-4; 8 nucleotides align to TRBD1. This CDR3 is built from 15 residues. The trim removed 0 bases at V and 6 bases at J, leaving 4 bases unmatched. The germline gives CDR1 MNHEY, CDR2 SVGAGI. CDR3 sequence: CASSYSGQGSNIQYF. The CDR3 DNA sequence: TGTGCCAGCAGTTACTCAGGACAGGGCTCAAACATTCAGTACTTC.

The CDR3 here is CASSLVRTGNYEQYF. Here the CDR3 DNA reads TGCGCCAGCAGCTTGGTCCGGACGGGGAACTACGAGCAGTACTTC. This chain uses TRBV5-1 with TRBJ2-7; D is possibly TRBD2 (5 bases). Germline V gene lookup returns CDR1 SGHRS and CDR2 YFSETQ. V was trimmed by 0 bases and J by 3 bases, leaving 13 bases between them. The CDR3 totals 15 residues.

The chain uses TRBV7-2 and TRBJ2-1; 7 bases agree with TRBD2. The CDR3 has 13 residues. V was pared by 3 bases and J by 7 bases, with 3 bases of the junction left unmatched. Germline values: CDR1 SGHTA, CDR2 FQGNSA. CDR3 residues: CASSFRAGNEQFF. In DNA form, the CDR3 reads TGTGCCAGCAGCTTTCGAGCGGGGAATGAGCAGTTCTTC.

The chain is built from TRBV2 and TRBJ2-7, with 8 nucleotides matching TRBD2. V was clipped by 7 bases and J by 1 base; unmatched bases: 6. CDR3 length: 14 residues. From germline, CDR1 is SNHLY and CDR2 FYNNEI. The CDR3 region has the DNA TGTGCCAGCACCACGGGACTAGGGTCCTACGAGCAGTACTTC. Translation: CASTTGLGSYEQYF. Supplemented by reference TRBV2 and TRBJ2-7, the full variable domain reads EPEVTQTPSHQVTQMGQEVILRCVPISNHLYFYWYRQILGQKVEFLVSFYNNEISEKSEIFDDQFSVERPDGSNFTLKIRSTKLEDSAMYFCASTTGLGSYEQYFGPGTRLTVT.

This clone was found once. V is TRBV9 and J is TRBJ2-2; 10 bases match TRBD2. The CDR3 runs to 15 residues. Per germline, CDR1 SGDLS and CDR2 YYNGEE. Trimming cost V 2 bases and J 6 bases; bases outside gene matches: 4. The CDR3 nucleotides read TGTGCCAGCAGCGTCTCTAGCGGGGGATCCGGGGAGCTGTTTTTT. Encoded protein: CASSVSSGGSGELFF.

This sequence joins TRBV9 and TRBJ2-7, with D perhaps matching TRBD1 (6 bases). The V gene lost 3 bases and the J gene lost 5 bases, with 15 bases spanning the gap. Germline lookup yields CDR1 SGDLS and CDR2 YYNGEE. The CDR3 extends over 14 amino acids. Here the CDR3 DNA reads TGTGCCAGCAGCGCAGGGGCGGGCGCGGACGAGCAGTACTTC. This translates into CASSAGAGADEQYF.

A single count supports this clone. The CDR3 loop is CASRRTGSSPEAFF. In nucleotides, the CDR3 is TGTGCCAGCAGGAGGACAGGGTCTTCCCCTGAAGCTTTCTTT. The chain carries TRBV2 and TRBJ1-1, with 8 positions matching TRBD1. The germline V gene encodes CDR1 SNHLY and CDR2 FYNNEI. The CDR3 totals 14 residues. V lost 6 bases and J lost 6; bases outside the gene matches: 9.

This chain connects TRBV4-1 to TRBJ2-1, with 9 bases lining up with TRBD1. CDR1 is MGHRA and CDR2 is YSYEKL in the germline V gene. The CDR3 contains 15 residues. Trimming removed 3 bases from V and 6 bases from J; junction bases left unmatched: 6. The CDR3 reads CASSQDRGVGNEQFF. In DNA, the CDR3 is TGCGCCAGCAGCCAGGACAGGGGAGTAGGCAATGAGCAGTTCTTC.

The chain is built from TRBV7-2 and TRBJ1-5, with D perhaps TRBD1 (6 bases). Per the germline V gene, CDR1 is SGHTA and CDR2 is FQGNSA. There are 14 residues in the CDR3. V lost 4 bases, J lost 8 bases, and 15 bases lay in between. The CDR3 here is CASSSQGTFEPQHF. Written as DNA, the CDR3 is TGTGCCAGCAGCTCACAGGGAACCTTCGAGCCCCAGCATTTT.

This clone was seen a handful of times. This chain uses TRBV30 with TRBJ2-2; TRBD1 might be the D (6 bases). Germline V gene lookup returns CDR1 GTSNPN and CDR2 SVGIG (reference sequence). This CDR3 is built from 15 residues. Trimming took off 8 bases at V and 1 base at J, with 17 bases between the two ends. The CDR3 DNA is TGTGCCCGGGCCCGGCAGGGGCTGAACACCGGGGAGCTGTTTTTT. As protein: CARARQGLNTGELFF.

The V and J genes are TRBV5-6 and TRBJ2-3; 7 bases agree with TRBD2. From germline, CDR1 is SGHDT and CDR2 YYEEEE. This CDR3 contains 17 residues. V gave up 2 bases and J gave up 4 bases; unmatched junction bases: 13. CDR3 bases: TGTGCCAGCAGCTTTAGTCCTACTAGCGAAGGCTCAGATACGCAGTATTTT. It encodes CASSFSPTSEGSDTQYF. The whole variable domain, filled in from reference TRBV5-6 and TRBJ2-3, reads DAGVTQSPTHLIKTRGQQVTLRCSPKSGHDTVSWYQQALGQGPQFIFQYYEEEERQRGNFPDRFSGHQFPNYSSELNVNALLLGDSALYLCASSFSPTSEGSDTQYFGPGTRLTVL.

This sequence joins TRBV2 and TRBJ1-5; the D is unclear. CDR3 length: 15 amino acids. Germline assignment: CDR1 SNHLY and CDR2 FYNNEI. With 4 bases removed from V and 4 bases from J, the gap between germline ends came to 14 bases. Written as DNA, the CDR3 is TGTGCCAGCAGTGCGACTGTAACTCAGAATCAGCCCCAGCATTTT. As protein: CASSATVTQNQPQHF. The whole variable domain, remainder taken from reference TRBV2 and TRBJ1-5, is EPEVTQTPSHQVTQMGQEVILRCVPISNHLYFYWYRQILGQKVEFLVSFYNNEISEKSEIFDDQFSVERPDGSNFTLKIRSTKLEDSAMYFCASSATVTQNQPQHFGDGTRLSIL.

Details on this clone: The junction does not match germline at one end; this may be a read error. The V call is TRBV28, the J call TRBJ2-1, with D possibly TRBD2 on 6 matching bases. Germline-derived CDR1 and CDR2 are MDHEN and SYDVKM. The CDR3 contains 14 residues. Written as DNA, the CDR3 is TGTGCCAGCAGTCCTTCTTTGACCGAGGCTCGGGGGATCTTC. It is translated as CASSPSLTEARGIF.

The J gene is TRBJ1-6, the V gene TRBV18; D call uncertain. CDR3 length equals 14 residues. With 2 bases removed from V and 9 bases from J, the gap between germline ends came to 11 bases. Germline V gives CDR1 KGHSH, CDR2 LQKENI. The CDR3 spells CASSPAAGSSPLHF. The CDR3 coding sequence is TGTGCCAGCTCACCAGCCGCGGGTAGTTCACCCCTCCACTTT.

The rearrangement uses TRBV27 and TRBJ2-7, with 12 nucleotides matching TRBD2. The germline CDR1 and CDR2 sequences are MNHEY and SMNVEV (reference sequence). V was pared by 6 bases and J by 5 bases, with 5 bases of the junction left unmatched. CDR3 size: 14 residues. The CDR3 DNA reads TGTGCCAGCAGGGGGCTAGCGGGGGGGAACGAGCAGTACTTC. Amino acid sequence: CASRGLAGGNEQYF.

This clone was observed once. This chain uses TRBV28 with TRBJ2-1; tentatively, D is TRBD1 (5 bases). Germline V CDR1 and CDR2: MDHEN, SYDVKM. The V gene lost 7 bases and the J gene lost 5 bases, with 18 bases spanning the gap. The CDR3 has 15 amino acids. CDR3 residues: CASNPTAGPHNEQFF. CDR3 coding DNA: TGTGCCAGCAACCCTACGGCAGGGCCCCACAATGAGCAGTTCTTC.

The rearrangement joins TRBV18 to TRBJ2-5; 8 nucleotides line up with TRBD1. J lost 3 bases, V lost 4 bases, and 7 bases had no gene match. Germline lookup yields CDR1 KGHSH and CDR2 LQKENI. The CDR3 consists of 15 residues. CDR3: CASSRRPDREETQYF. The CDR3 region has the DNA TGTGCCAGCTCACGAAGACCGGACAGGGAAGAGACCCAGTACTTC.

This chain uses TRBV2 with TRBJ2-5; maybe TRBD2 (5 bases). Between the trimmed V and J ends, which lost 1 base and 3 bases, there was a span of 15 bases. The CDR3 is 16 residues long. CDR1 is SNHLY, CDR2 FYNNEI, per germline. CDR3 protein: CASSEGMRFGEETQYF. The CDR3 DNA sequence: TGTGCCAGCAGTGAAGGCATGAGGTTCGGGGAAGAGACCCAGTACTTC.

The CDR3 is CASSLAAGLSSYEQYF. CDR3 nucleotide sequence: TGTGCCAGCAGCTTAGCGGCGGGACTTAGCTCCTACGAGCAGTACTTC. The gene calls are TRBV7-9 and TRBJ2-7; a weak D match, TRBD2 (6 bases). V was clipped by 0 bases and J by 0 bases, with 12 bases between them. The length of the CDR3 is 16 residues. From germline, CDR1 is SEHNR and CDR2 FQNEAQ (reference sequence). Supplemented by reference TRBV7-9 and TRBJ2-7, the full variable domain reads DTGVSQNPRHKITKRGQNVTFRCDPISEHNRLYWYRQTLGQGPEFLTYFQNEAQLEKSRLLSDRFSAERPKGSFSTLEIQRTEQGDSAMYLCASSLAAGLSSYEQYFGPGTRLTVT.

This clone was detected once. This rearrangement joins TRBV5-4 to TRBJ2-6; TRBD1 might be the D (6 bases). The CDR3 has 15 residues. CDR1 SGHNT and CDR2 YYREEE come from the germline V gene (reference sequence). Trimming removed 2 bases from V and 2 bases from J, with 8 bases in between. In DNA, the CDR3 is TGTGCCAGCAGCTTTACAGGGACTGGGGCCAACGTCCTGACTTTC. Encoded protein: CASSFTGTGANVLTF.

This clone showed up just a few times. This chain links TRBV4-1 with TRBJ2-5; tentative D call: TRBD1 (5 bases). Trimming cost V 3 bases and J 2 bases, with 13 bases left between them. The CDR3 spans 15 residues. CDR1 is MGHRA, CDR2 YSYEKL, per germline. In DNA, the CDR3 is TGCGCCAGCAGCCAGGTCCAGACAGTACAAGAGACCCAGTACTTC. This gives the protein CASSQVQTVQETQYF.

V and J are TRBV20-1 and TRBJ1-1; no clear D gene. Germline assignment: CDR1 DFQATT and CDR2 SNEGSKA (reference sequence). V dropped 6 bases and J dropped 0 bases, with 2 bases sitting between them. The CDR3 sequence is 10 residues long. The CDR3 DNA reads as TGCAGTGCCATGAACACTGAAGCTTTCTTT. It encodes CSAMNTEAFF.

This chain links TRBV5-1 with TRBJ1-2; 8 positions agree with TRBD1. V was clipped by 4 bases and J by 3 bases; unmatched bases: 11. The CDR3 covers 16 residues. Germline CDR1 and CDR2: SGHRS and YFSETQ. The CDR3 coding sequence is TGCGCCAGCAGCATGGGACAGGTGACCATTGACTATGGCTACACCTTC. Residues: CASSMGQVTIDYGYTF.

The genes are TRBV9 and TRBJ2-2; D is possibly TRBD1 (5 bases). This CDR3 comprises 14 residues. Trimming left V 0 bases short and J 8 bases short, with 11 bases between. Germline lookup yields CDR1 SGDLS and CDR2 YYNGEE. The CDR3 spells CASSVDLGLGELFF. CDR3 coding DNA: TGTGCCAGCAGCGTAGATCTGGGGCTAGGGGAGCTGTTTTTT.

The chain recombines TRBV7-8 with TRBJ2-3; TRBD2 agrees at 8 bases. Germline V lookup: CDR1 SGHVS, CDR2 FQNEAQ. Trimming cost V 10 bases and J 1 base; bases outside gene matches: 4. CDR3 length: 13 residues. In DNA, the CDR3 is TGTGCCATATCGGGGGGGGGCACAGATACGCAGTATTTT. As protein: CAISGGGTDTQYF. Full variable domain (missing parts from reference TRBV7-8 and TRBJ2-3): GAGVSQSPRYKVAKRGQDVALRCDPISGHVSLFWYQQALGQGPEFLTYFQNEAQLDKSGLPSDRFFAERPEGSVSTLKIQRTQQEDSAVYLCAISGGGTDTQYFGPGTRLTVL.

The rearrangement joins TRBV28 to TRBJ2-3; D ambiguous. The CDR3 is made up of 13 amino acids. The V gene lost 8 bases and the J gene lost 2 bases, with 11 bases spanning the gap. Germline CDR1 is MDHEN and CDR2 is SYDVKM. CDR3 sequence (DNA): TGTGCCAGCGTGTCTAGTACCACAGATACGCAGTATTTT. It translates to CASVSSTTDTQYF.

V gene TRBV15 combines with J gene TRBJ1-2; D is perhaps TRBD1 (5 bases). Trimming removed 0 bases at V and 8 bases at J, with 19 bases between. CDR3 length: 16 amino acids. CDR1 and CDR2 (germline): LNHNV, YYDKDF (reference sequence). The CDR3 region is CATSRDPVLGTGGYTF. The CDR3 DNA reads TGTGCCACCAGCAGAGATCCGGTTTTGGGAACAGGCGGCTACACCTTC.

The V and J genes are TRBV7-6 and TRBJ2-2, with TRBD2 identical over 7 bases. The J segment lost 2 bases and the V segment lost 3 bases, leaving 3 bases of the junction unmatched. This CDR3 spans 15 amino acids. The V gene's germline CDR1 is SGHVS and CDR2 FNYEAQ. The CDR3 loop is CASSLGGGNTGELFF. The CDR3 DNA is TGTGCCAGCAGCTTGGGGGGGGGAAACACCGGGGAGCTGTTTTTT.

This clone has a handful of counts. In DNA, the CDR3 is TGTGCCAGCAGTGGAGAGCTGGGCCCCACAGATACGCAGTATTTT. Translated, it gives CASSGELGPTDTQYF. The chain recombines TRBV6-1 with TRBJ2-3; D is uncertain. The CDR3 sequence is 15 residues long. Germline assignment: CDR1 MNHNS and CDR2 SASEGT. V was clipped by 4 bases and J by 2 bases, with 13 bases between them.